This T cell receptor beta chain was obtained from a study of OX40 agonist ivuxolimab in advanced cancers. Study-wide findings and caveats: No determination was made of the antigen specificity of the expanded peripheral T cells. Certain nonresponders additionally had low normalized T-cell clonal expansion.

The CDR3 has 15 amino acids. The ends were cut back, 0 bases at V and 4 bases at J, with 10 bases in the middle. Germline CDR1 is MNHEY and CDR2 is SMNVEV (reference sequence). On this clone: Its antigen is undetermined.

Sequencing used immunoSEQ multiplex PCR; TCRdb keeps in-frame clones, though not all of them. The table includes more than 65,000 clones, roughly 82% detected once. The sample was CD4+ or CD8+ T cells sorted from blood, taken in a trial of the OX40 agonist ivuxolimab. The chain joins TRBV27 to TRBJ1-3; D unclear. This clonotype was obtained from an adult with an advanced solid tumor such as melanoma, head and neck, liver or kidney cancer. CDR3 DNA sequence: TGTGCCAGCAGTTTATCGAGTGAATCGGGAAACACCATATATTTT. Protein product: CASSLSSESGNTIYF.